The 32 T cell receptor beta chains below come from one sample, sequenced in a study of early T cells in non-severe SARS-CoV-2 infection. Using its own MiXCR run on the 5' RACE reads, TCRdb lists one record per CDR3 protein. Seen here are more than 70,000 distinct CDR3 sequences, about 10% observed once, and the top ten hold 12%. The specimen was whole blood, collected at baseline. These receptor sequences come from an adult who was a healthcare worker with PCR-confirmed SARS-CoV-2 infection or an uninfected control (not recorded which).

The rearrangement joins TRBV5-1 to TRBJ2-5, with D possibly TRBD2 on 5 matching bases. This CDR3 is built from 12 residues. The germline V and J ends were trimmed by 5 bases and 5 bases, with 10 bases remaining between them. Germline CDR1 SGHRS, CDR2 YFSETQ. The CDR3 DNA follows: TGCGCCAGCAGGGCTAGCCGTGAGACCCAGTACTTC. This codes for CASRASRETQYF.

The V and J genes are TRBV20-1 and TRBJ1-4; possibly TRBD1 for D (5 bases). V lost 0 bases and J lost 0, with 5 bases in between. Germline CDR1 and CDR2: DFQATT and SNEGSKA (reference sequence). This CDR3 is built from 14 residues. The chain's CDR3 is CSARETATNEKLFF. The CDR3 DNA reads TGCAGTGCTAGAGAGACAGCAACTAATGAAAAACTGTTTTTT.

By proportion, this clonotype is medium-sized. The chain couples TRBV2 to TRBJ2-1, with TRBD1 matching over 10 bases. The V gene's germline CDR1 is SNHLY and CDR2 FYNNEI. This CDR3 spans 17 amino acids. V trimming: 8 bases; J trimming: 8 bases; junction bases outside the gene matches: 18. The CDR3 protein is CASWALLGTGDPHEQFF. CDR3 DNA: TGTGCCAGCTGGGCCTTACTGGGGACAGGGGATCCCCATGAGCAGTTCTTC.

This clonotype was counted only a few times. V and J are TRBV6-6 and TRBJ2-3; 11 nucleotides line up with TRBD2. Germline CDR1 and CDR2: MNHNY and SVGAGI (reference sequence). CDR3 length equals 16 residues. V lost 8 bases and J lost 1; bases outside the gene matches: 8. CDR3 DNA: TGTGCCAGCCATACTATTAGCGGGGGGGGCACAGATACGCAGTATTTT. Its translation is CASHTISGGGTDTQYF.

This clonotype has more than one count but fewer than ten. The rearrangement links TRBV5-1 to TRBJ2-3, with 14 nucleotides matching TRBD2. V lost 3 bases, J lost 6 bases, and 3 bases stayed unmatched. The CDR3 has 15 amino acids. Per germline, CDR1 SGHRS and CDR2 YFSETQ. CDR3 region: CASSSGLAGGDTQYF. The CDR3 coding sequence is TGCGCCAGCAGCTCCGGACTAGCGGGGGGCGATACGCAGTATTTT.

In this sample, this clonotype turned up many times. CDR3 region: CSVEAPGELFF. The CDR3 region has the DNA TGCAGCGTTGAAGCTCCCGGGGAGCTGTTTTTT. The rearrangement uses TRBV29-1 and TRBJ2-2; no clear D gene. Germline CDR1 and CDR2: SQVTM and ANQGSEA. The CDR3 spans 11 residues. The V and J ends lost 1 base and 6 bases respectively, with 3 bases between them.

This clonotype was counted a few times. The J gene is TRBJ2-1, the V gene TRBV11-2, with a weak D call TRBD2 (5 bases). V was trimmed by 4 bases and J by 2 bases, leaving 9 bases between them. Germline CDR1 SGHAT, CDR2 FQNNGV. This CDR3 is 14 amino acids long. As DNA, the CDR3 is TGTGCCAGCAGCTCCGGAGGTACCTACAATGAGCAGTTCTTC. This gives the protein CASSSGGTYNEQFF.

This chain's CDR3 is CASSLRQGISYEQYF. The CDR3 region has the DNA TGTGCCAGCAGCTTAAGACAGGGTATATCCTACGAGCAGTACTTC. This chain joins TRBV14 and TRBJ2-7; 7 bases fit TRBD1. The CDR3 is made up of 15 amino acids. Germline CDR1 and CDR2: SGHDN and FVKESK. With V trimmed by 5 bases and J by 1 base, 8 bases remained unmatched. The whole variable domain, filled in from reference TRBV14 and TRBJ2-7, reads EAGVTQFPSHSVIEKGQTVTLRCDPISGHDNLYWYRRVMGKEIKFLLHFVKESKQDESGMPNNRFLAERTGGTYSTLKVQPAELEDSGVYFCASSLRQGISYEQYFGPGTRLTVT.

This clonotype was counted a few times. The V call is TRBV4-3, the J call TRBJ1-6; D is unclear. Germline V gene data show CDR1 as LGHNA and CDR2 as YSLEER. V lost 1 base and J lost 10, with 14 bases in between. The CDR3 runs 15 residues. Here the CDR3 DNA reads TGCGCCAGCAGCCAAGTGGAATCGGATCGGTCACCCCTCCACTTT. This codes for CASSQVESDRSPLHF.

Here the CDR3 reads CASRLWGGASYEQYF. CDR3 bases: TGTGCCAGCAGACTTTGGGGGGGCGCTTCCTACGAGCAGTACTTC. V and J are TRBV6-2 or TRBV6-3 and TRBJ2-7; weak D call: TRBD2 (7 bases). Trimming took off 6 bases at V and 1 base at J, with 16 bases between the two ends. CDR1 is MNHEY, CDR2 SVGEGT, per germline. CDR3 length: 15 amino acids.

The table lists this clonotype with many counts. This chain uses TRBV2 with TRBJ2-6; D is uncertain. This CDR3 has 15 residues. V was cut by 6 bases and J by 2 bases, with 11 bases left in between. CDR1 is SNHLY and CDR2 is FYNNEI in the germline V gene. CDR3 region: CASRDPSPGANVLTF. The DNA of the CDR3 is TGTGCCAGCAGGGATCCCAGCCCTGGGGCCAACGTCCTGACTTTC.

The V gene is TRBV11-2, the J gene TRBJ2-1; 9 nucleotides line up with TRBD2. This CDR3 is 16 amino acids long. Germline V gene data show CDR1 as SGHAT and CDR2 as FQNNGV. The V gene end was trimmed by 3 bases and the J gene end by 1 base; junction bases not matched to a gene: 4. The CDR3 DNA reads as TGTGCCAGCAGCTTCCGCGGGGGGGGATCCTACAATGAGCAGTTCTTC. Encoded protein: CASSFRGGGSYNEQFF.

The chain couples TRBV6-5 to TRBJ2-7; D not certain. CDR3 length: 11 residues. The V end lost 6 bases, the J end lost 10 bases, and 13 bases lay between the germline ends. CDR1 MNHEY and CDR2 SVGAGI come from the germline V gene. Here the CDR3 reads CASSSPWYQYF. CDR3 nucleotide sequence: TGTGCCAGCAGCAGCCCCTGGTACCAGTACTTC.

This clonotype was observed a few times. The rearrangement uses TRBV29-1 and TRBJ1-1; unclear D gene. The CDR3 is made up of 13 amino acids. V was clipped by 2 bases and J by 0 bases, with 7 bases between them. Germline V gene sequence: CDR1 SQVTM, CDR2 ANQGSEA. The CDR3 here is CSVEQALNTEAFF. The DNA for the CDR3 is TGCAGCGTTGAACAGGCATTGAACACTGAAGCTTTCTTT. The whole variable domain, filled in from reference TRBV29-1 and TRBJ1-1, reads SAVISQKPSRDICQRGTSLTIQCQVDSQVTMMFWYRQQPGQSLTLIATANQGSEATYESGFVIDKFPISRPNLTFSTLTVSNMSPEDSSIYLCSVEQALNTEAFFGQGTRLTVV.

This clonotype was picked up many times. The CDR3 sequence: CASLPLAESQETQYF. The CDR3 nucleotides read TGTGCCAGCCTACCACTAGCGGAGAGCCAAGAGACCCAGTACTTC. This sequence joins TRBV27 and TRBJ2-5, with TRBD2 identical over 8 bases. J was trimmed by 1 base and V by 8 bases; bases with no gene match: 9. This CDR3 has 15 residues. Germline loops: CDR1 MNHEY, CDR2 SMNVEV (reference sequence).

The chain is built from TRBV7-9 and TRBJ2-3; maybe TRBD1 (6 bases). The CDR3 runs to 15 residues. Germline-derived CDR1 and CDR2 are SEHNR and FQNEAQ (reference sequence). V dropped 2 bases and J dropped 3 bases, with 12 bases sitting between them. This chain's CDR3 is CASSLQGQITDTQYF. In nucleotides, the CDR3 is TGTGCCAGCAGCTTACAGGGACAAATTACAGATACGCAGTATTTT.

This clonotype was recorded many times. The V and J genes are TRBV4-1 and TRBJ2-5, with TRBD2 as a possible D gene (5 bases). From germline, CDR1 is MGHRA and CDR2 YSYEKL. Trimming took off 4 bases at V and 4 bases at J, with 16 bases between the two ends. This CDR3 is 15 amino acids long. CDR3 nucleotide sequence: TGCGCCAGCAGCCGGGCTACTAGAGGCTTAGAGACCCAGTACTTC. This gives the protein CASSRATRGLETQYF.

This chain connects TRBV20-1 to TRBJ1-2; D possibly corresponds to TRBD1 (5 bases). The CDR3 runs 15 residues. Germline CDR1 is DFQATT and CDR2 is SNEGSKA (reference sequence). Deletions cut 3 bases from V and 3 bases from J, with 17 bases between. DNA for the CDR3: TGCAGTGCTAGCCTCTCGGGGGGAGGAGACTATGGCTACACCTTC. Its translation is CSASLSGGGDYGYTF.

This clonotype has just a few counts. The V call is TRBV19, the J call TRBJ1-1; D gene ambiguous. Per germline, CDR1 LNHDA and CDR2 SQIVND (reference sequence). V dropped 4 bases and J dropped 1 base, with 7 bases sitting between them. The CDR3 sequence is 13 residues long. CDR3 sequence reads: CASSTKRNTEAFF. As DNA, the CDR3 is TGTGCCAGTAGTACTAAGAGGAACACTGAAGCTTTCTTT. The complete variable domain, with remaining parts taken from reference TRBV19 and TRBJ1-1, reads DGGITQSPKYLFRKEGQNVTLSCEQNLNHDAMYWYRQDPGQGLRLIYYSQIVNDFQKGDIAEGYSVSREKKESFPLTVTSAQKNPTAFYLCASSTKRNTEAFFGQGTRLTVV.

This clonotype has just a few counts. The rearrangement joins TRBV5-1 to TRBJ1-1; 8 bases match TRBD1. After removal of 4 bases from V and 5 bases from J, the junction contained 7 bases not matched to a gene. Germline-derived CDR1 and CDR2 are SGHRS and YFSETQ. There are 14 residues in the CDR3. DNA for the CDR3: TGCGCCAGCAGCACCGTAACAGGGGGGACTGAAGCTTTCTTT. As protein: CASSTVTGGTEAFF. Based on the CDR3 plus reference TRBV5-1 and TRBJ1-1, the full variable domain is KAGVTQTPRYLIKTRGQQVTLSCSPISGHRSVSWYQQTPGQGLQFLFEYFSETQRNKGNFPGRFSGRQFSNSRSEMNVSTLELGDSALYLCASSTVTGGTEAFFGQGTRLTVV.

J is TRBJ2-1 and V is TRBV2; unclear D gene. CDR1 and CDR2 (germline): SNHLY, FYNNEI. Trimming removed 2 bases at V and 3 bases at J, with 5 bases between. The length of the CDR3 is 13 residues. CDR3 loop: CASSELYYNEQFF. The CDR3 DNA reads TGTGCCAGCAGTGAACTTTACTACAATGAGCAGTTCTTC.

This clonotype turned up a few times. One junction end disagrees with the germline gene, perhaps due to a read error. The chain combines TRBV4-2 with TRBJ2-7; the match to TRBD1 covers 8 bases. Germline CDR1 and CDR2: LGHNA and YNFKEQ. The CDR3 is made up of 15 amino acids. The CDR3 DNA reads TGTGCTAGCAGCCAAGACAGGGGTGGCTCCTACGAGCAGTACTTC. This codes for CASSQDRGGSYEQYF.

The rearrangement links TRBV7-9 to TRBJ2-7, with D possibly matching TRBD1 (6 bases). The length of the CDR3 is 14 residues. Germline-derived CDR1 and CDR2 are SEHNR and FQNEAQ (reference sequence). The germline V and J ends were trimmed by 0 bases and 5 bases, with 11 bases remaining between them. In DNA, the CDR3 is TGTGCCAGCAGCTTAGCCCCTAACAGGGACGAGCAGTACTTC. It translates to CASSLAPNRDEQYF.

The chain is built from TRBV5-1 and TRBJ2-7, with 7 bases matching TRBD1. The CDR3 consists of 15 residues. The ends lost 0 bases at V and 3 bases at J; junction bases unmatched: 6. Germline CDR1 is SGHRS and CDR2 is YFSETQ. CDR3 amino acids: CASSLDPGGIYEQYF. The CDR3 DNA is TGCGCCAGCAGCTTGGACCCAGGGGGAATCTACGAGCAGTACTTC.

This clonotype was recorded at least ten times. The chain is built from TRBV5-1 and TRBJ2-7; D is undetermined. Germline values: CDR1 SGHRS, CDR2 YFSETQ. Trimming pared 4 bases from V and 3 bases from J, leaving 11 bases between. The CDR3 spans 13 residues. The CDR3 DNA reads TGCGCCAGCAGCCATGGAGCCCTCTACGAGCAGTACTTC. It encodes CASSHGALYEQYF.

The chain has TRBV4-2 and TRBJ1-1; D is undetermined. In germline, CDR1 is LGHNA, CDR2 YNFKEQ. The ends were cut back, 1 base at V and 3 bases at J, with 12 bases in the middle. This CDR3 region has 15 residues. Here the CDR3 reads CASSQVQAVDTEAFF. CDR3 nucleotide sequence: TGTGCCAGCAGCCAAGTTCAGGCGGTGGACACTGAAGCTTTCTTT.

This sequence joins TRBV27 and TRBJ1-2; D ambiguous. V lost 4 bases, J lost 5 bases, and 11 bases lay in between. Germline V lookup: CDR1 MNHEY, CDR2 SMNVEV (reference sequence). The CDR3 is made up of 13 amino acids. The CDR3 DNA follows: TGTGCCAGCAGTTCTATGACGGAGTATGGCTACACCTTC. Its protein product is CASSSMTEYGYTF.

The V gene is TRBV28, the J gene TRBJ1-2; 10 bases fit TRBD1. V gave up 5 bases and J gave up 8 bases; unmatched junction bases: 11. Germline CDR1 is MDHEN and CDR2 is SYDVKM. This CDR3 spans 15 amino acids. CDR3 in DNA: TGTGCCAGCAGTGGTTGGGGACAGGGGACGGACGGCTACACCTTC. Encoded protein: CASSGWGQGTDGYTF.

This clonotype appeared a single time. It may be a read error: a sequence one base away is much more abundant. This sequence joins TRBV7-9 and TRBJ2-7; D is unclear. This CDR3 comprises 12 residues. The germline V gene encodes CDR1 SEHNR and CDR2 FQNEAQ (reference sequence). Deletions cut 3 bases from V and 3 bases from J, with 6 bases between. The CDR3 loop is CASSFGDYEQYF. The CDR3 DNA follows: TGTGCCAGCAGCTTCGGCGACTACGAGCAGTACTTC.

This clonotype was counted at least ten times. J is TRBJ1-5 and V is TRBV9, with 7 bases aligning to TRBD1. CDR1 is SGDLS and CDR2 is YYNGEE in the germline V gene. The CDR3 runs to 15 residues. The V and J ends lost 3 bases and 2 bases, in that order; junction bases with no gene match: 5. The CDR3 DNA is TGTGCCAGCAGCGAAGGGGGCGCAGGCAATCAGCCCCAGCATTTT. As protein: CASSEGGAGNQPQHF.

This clonotype has just a few counts. CDR3 nucleotide sequence: TGCAGTGTTCCCGGGACAGACACAGATACGCAGTATTTT. Protein sequence: CSVPGTDTDTQYF. The V and J genes are TRBV20-1 and TRBJ2-3; 7 bases match TRBD1. The V gene end was trimmed by 7 bases and the J gene end by 2 bases; junction bases not matched to a gene: 6. Germline assignment: CDR1 DFQATT and CDR2 SNEGSKA (reference sequence). The CDR3 is 13 residues long.

This clonotype was counted many times. The genes are TRBV5-1 and TRBJ1-1; possible D gene TRBD1, 6 bases. The germline gives CDR1 SGHRS, CDR2 YFSETQ. The CDR3 is made up of 13 amino acids. V lost 3 bases to trimming and J lost 4 bases, with 10 bases between them. As DNA, the CDR3 is TGCGCCAGCAGCTGGGGGCGAAGCACTGAAGCTTTCTTT. Amino acid sequence: CASSWGRSTEAFF.